This T cell receptor (beta chain) was sequenced for a study of cytomegalovirus exposure and HLA in healthy donors. Broader study findings: Reported results showed that the classifier diagnosed cytomegalovirus status with high specificity and sensitivity. The finding came from a later analysis; first-cohort TCR clusters tended to co-occur in the roughly 120 validation repertoires. Testing in vitro showed a few CMV-associated chains specific for CMV antigens.

This CDR3 has 15 amino acids. In germline, CDR1 is MDHEN, CDR2 SYDVKM. Trimming stripped 4 bases from V and 9 bases from J, with 19 bases between. A word on this clone: What it binds is not known.

A 120-subject validation cohort, separate from the 666-subject first cohort, supplied the donors. Clones were read by immunoSEQ multiplex PCR, and TCRdb kept only the in-frame ones, dropping some. The table has 150,000 to 200,000 clones, 89% seen once. The source of this sequence is a woman in her late teens or twenties in good health and CMV-seropositive. The chain is built from TRBV28 and TRBJ2-1; perhaps TRBD2 as D (6 bases). What was sequenced was PBMCs. The CDR3 nucleotides read TGTGCCAGCAGTTCGACCGGGACTGTAAGGGGTGAGCAGTTCTTC. It specifies CASSSTGTVRGEQFF.